This T cell receptor beta chain originates from a study of T cells expressing NK-cell markers (dated by TCRdb to 2019 to 2021). With regard to the full study: Three sorted T-cell subsets (CD3+CD56+NKG2C+, CD3+CD56+NKG2C- and CD3+CD56-NKG2C+) from 7 to 9 donors had their TCR beta-chain repertoires profiled. Seven of the eight sequenced donors were HCMV-seropositive and one was HCMV-seronegative. All eight donors whose samples were sequenced were randomly selected healthy volunteers, three of them men and five women. The libraries were sequenced on Illumina HiSeq 2000/2500, MiSeq or NextSeq, producing 2 x 150 bp reads. The paper's findings and limits, for the study overall: Whether the expanded NKG2C-expressing T cell clones were specific for HCMV antigens was left unclear. Those dominant clonotypes were again the most abundant among CD3+CD56-NKG2C+ cells in a handful of donors, at 28.3-60.1%. In more than five donors, the dominant CD3+CD56+NKG2C+ clonotypes were found to rank among the top 10 CD8+ clonotypes and to make up roughly 1.0-7.5% of CD8+ T cells.

HCMV-specific IgG was detected in serum with a commercial ELISA kit to determine HCMV serostatus. Peripheral blood mononuclear cells were isolated from blood by Ficoll density gradient centrifugation. As to this clonotype: Its antigen is not yet known.

Sequencing relied on an Illumina HiSeq 2000. TCR beta cDNA libraries were made by 5'RACE template switching that added a universal primer site and unique molecular identifiers. Synthesis of cDNA was primed from the TCR beta constant segment and was followed by two consecutive PCR amplification steps. As for the original processing: MIGEC handled demultiplexing of the reads and grouping by UMI, while MiTCR was used to assemble and quantify clonotypes. To exclude erroneous sequences, only TCR cDNA sequences supported by at least two reads were retained. Downstream repertoire analysis used the tcR package, and clonotypes were matched across fractions by CDR3 nucleotide sequence plus V segment. VDJmatch was used to annotate antigen specificity against VDJdb, with one amino acid substitution in CDR3 permitted. The reads underwent TCRdb reprocessing, giving one record for each CDR3 protein sequence and no DNA. Clone size and V and J calls follow TCRdb, not the original study. This sample's clone table shows roughly 390,000 distinct CDR3 sequences. About 10% of the sample goes to the ten largest clones.

Material: blood T cells: a sorted CD56 or NKG2C T cell subset, CD4+ or CD8+ T cells, or bulk PBMC T cells (not recorded which). The receptor was isolated from a woman in her fifties or sixties in good health. Donor details come from another sample of the same person, matched by shared clones.

The CDR3 region: CASSLGPSHQPQHF. Recombination joined TRBV12-3 or TRBV12-4 with TRBJ1-5. Its CDR3 holds 14 amino acids, cysteine through phenylalanine. DNA was not recorded.